In its sample, the clone carrying this T cell receptor beta chain was seen a few times. Its antigen is unidentified. This entry comes from a study of T cells in Graves' hyperthyroidism and ophthalmopathy. Study-level findings and limits: Most clonotypes expanded in thyroid above 0.001 were likewise present in blood.

Amplification of TCR beta CDR3 regions used RNA as the template. The HTBI primer set served for first-round RT-PCR of the TCR CDR3. TCRdb redid the calling of the multiplex PCR reads with MiXCR, one entry per CDR3 protein. Among about 560,000 distinct CDR3 sequences listed, approximately 14% were seen once. This clonotype was sampled from a young woman with Graves' hyperthyroidism. What was sequenced was blood.

In DNA form, the CDR3 reads TGTGCCAGCAGCCAAGATCAAAGCTCTGGAAACACCATATATTTT. It is translated as CASSQDQSSGNTIYF. The chain couples TRBV3-1 to TRBJ1-3; D call uncertain. This CDR3 comprises 15 residues. CDR1 is LGHDT and CDR2 is YNNKEL in the germline V gene (reference sequence). Trimming took off 0 bases at V and 0 bases at J, with 6 bases between the two ends. The full variable domain, with the rest looked up from reference TRBV3-1 and TRBJ1-3, is DTAVSQTPKYLVTQMGNDKSIKCEQNLGHDTMYWYKQDSKKFLKIMFSYNNKELIINETVPNRFSPKSPDKAHLNLHINSLELGDSAVYFCASSQDQSSGNTIYFGEGSWLTVV.